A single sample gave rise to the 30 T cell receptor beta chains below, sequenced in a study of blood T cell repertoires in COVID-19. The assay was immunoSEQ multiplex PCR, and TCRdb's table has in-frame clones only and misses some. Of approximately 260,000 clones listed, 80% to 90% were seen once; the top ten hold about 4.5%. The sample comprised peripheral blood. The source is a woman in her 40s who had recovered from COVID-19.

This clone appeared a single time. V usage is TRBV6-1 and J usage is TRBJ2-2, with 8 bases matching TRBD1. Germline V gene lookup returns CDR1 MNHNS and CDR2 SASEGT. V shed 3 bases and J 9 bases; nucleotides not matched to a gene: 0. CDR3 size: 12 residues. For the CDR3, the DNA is TGTGCCAGCAGTGACAGGGGGCGGGAGCTGTTTTTT. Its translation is CASSDRGRELFF.

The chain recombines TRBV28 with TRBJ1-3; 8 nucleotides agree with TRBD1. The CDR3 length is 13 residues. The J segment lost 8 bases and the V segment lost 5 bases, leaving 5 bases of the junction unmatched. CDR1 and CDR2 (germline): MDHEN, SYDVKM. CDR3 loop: CASSVNRGDTIYF. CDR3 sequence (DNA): TGTGCCAGCAGTGTTAACAGGGGGGACACCATATATTTT.

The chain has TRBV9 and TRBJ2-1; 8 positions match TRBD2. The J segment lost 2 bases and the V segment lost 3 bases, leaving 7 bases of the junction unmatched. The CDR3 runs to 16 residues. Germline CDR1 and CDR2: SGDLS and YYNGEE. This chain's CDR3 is CASSAKAGATYNEQFF. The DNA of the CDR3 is TGTGCCAGCAGCGCCAAAGCGGGAGCTACCTACAATGAGCAGTTCTTC.

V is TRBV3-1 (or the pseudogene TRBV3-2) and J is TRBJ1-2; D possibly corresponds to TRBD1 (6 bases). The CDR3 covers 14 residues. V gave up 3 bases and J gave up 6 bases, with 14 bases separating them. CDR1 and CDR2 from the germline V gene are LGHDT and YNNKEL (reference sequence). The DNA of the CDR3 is TGTGCCAGCAGCCACGACGGACAGCTCCATGGCTACACCTTC. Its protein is CASSHDGQLHGYTF.

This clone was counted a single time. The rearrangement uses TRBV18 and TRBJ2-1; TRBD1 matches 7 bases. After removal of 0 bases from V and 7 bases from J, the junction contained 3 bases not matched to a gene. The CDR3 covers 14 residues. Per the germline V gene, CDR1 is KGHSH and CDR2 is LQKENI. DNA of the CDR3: TGTGCCAGCTCACCACCGACAGGGCAGAATGAGCAGTTCTTC. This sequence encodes CASSPPTGQNEQFF.

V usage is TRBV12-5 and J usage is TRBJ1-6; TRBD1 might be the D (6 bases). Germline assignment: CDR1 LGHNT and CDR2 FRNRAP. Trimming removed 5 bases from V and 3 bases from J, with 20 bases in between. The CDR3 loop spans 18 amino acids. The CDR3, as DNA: TGTGCTAGTGGTCCTATCCATATTGTACAGGGCTATAATTCACCCCTCCACTTT. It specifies CASGPIHIVQGYNSPLHF.

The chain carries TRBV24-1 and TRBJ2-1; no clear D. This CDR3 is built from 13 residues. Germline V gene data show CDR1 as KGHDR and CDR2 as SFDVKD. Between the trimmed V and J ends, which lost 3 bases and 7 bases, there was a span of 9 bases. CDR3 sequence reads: CATSDPFLNEQFF. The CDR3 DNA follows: TGTGCCACCAGTGATCCTTTCTTGAATGAGCAGTTCTTC.

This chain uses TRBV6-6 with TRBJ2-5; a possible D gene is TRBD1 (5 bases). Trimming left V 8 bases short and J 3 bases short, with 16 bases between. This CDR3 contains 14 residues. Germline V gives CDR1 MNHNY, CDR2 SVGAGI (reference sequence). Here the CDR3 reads CASQAGHPKETQYF. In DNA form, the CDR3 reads TGTGCCAGCCAGGCAGGGCATCCCAAAGAGACCCAGTACTTC.

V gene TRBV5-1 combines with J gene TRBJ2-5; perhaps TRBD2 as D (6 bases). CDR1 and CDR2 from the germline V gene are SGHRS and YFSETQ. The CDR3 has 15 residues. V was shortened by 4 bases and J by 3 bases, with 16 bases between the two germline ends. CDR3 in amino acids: CASSISGTGEETQYF. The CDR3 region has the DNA TGCGCCAGCAGCATATCCGGGACGGGGGAAGAGACCCAGTACTTC.

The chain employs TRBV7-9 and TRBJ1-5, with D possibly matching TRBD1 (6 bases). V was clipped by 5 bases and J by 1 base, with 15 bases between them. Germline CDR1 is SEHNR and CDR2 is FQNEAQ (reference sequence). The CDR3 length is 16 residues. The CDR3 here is CASSPTQGTSNQPQHF. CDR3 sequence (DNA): TGTGCCAGCAGCCCAACACAGGGTACGAGCAATCAGCCCCAGCATTTT. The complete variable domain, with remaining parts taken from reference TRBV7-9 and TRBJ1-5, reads DTGVSQNPRHKITKRGQNVTFRCDPISEHNRLYWYRQTLGQGPEFLTYFQNEAQLEKSRLLSDRFSAERPKGSFSTLEIQRTEQGDSAMYLCASSPTQGTSNQPQHFGDGTRLSIL.

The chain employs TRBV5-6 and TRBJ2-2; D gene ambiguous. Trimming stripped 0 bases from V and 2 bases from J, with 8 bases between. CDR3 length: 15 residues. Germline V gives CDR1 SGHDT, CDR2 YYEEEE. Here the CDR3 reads CASSLAPRNTGELFF. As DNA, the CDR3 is TGTGCCAGCAGCTTGGCCCCGAGAAACACCGGGGAGCTGTTTTTT.

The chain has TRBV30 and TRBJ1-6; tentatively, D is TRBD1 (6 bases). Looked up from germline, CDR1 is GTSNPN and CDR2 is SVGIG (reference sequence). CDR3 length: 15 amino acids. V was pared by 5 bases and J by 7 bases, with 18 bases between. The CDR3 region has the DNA TGTGCCTGGTCGAGTGGGGGGGCTGAAAATTCACCCCTCCACTTT. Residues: CAWSSGGAENSPLHF.

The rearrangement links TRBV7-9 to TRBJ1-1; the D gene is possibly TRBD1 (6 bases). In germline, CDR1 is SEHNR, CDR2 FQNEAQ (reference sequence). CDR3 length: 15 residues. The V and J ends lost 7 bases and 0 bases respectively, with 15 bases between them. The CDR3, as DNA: TGTGCCAGCATGCAACAGGGAGAGATGAACACTGAAGCTTTCTTT. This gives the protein CASMQQGEMNTEAFF. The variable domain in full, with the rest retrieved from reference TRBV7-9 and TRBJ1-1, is DTGVSQNPRHKITKRGQNVTFRCDPISEHNRLYWYRQTLGQGPEFLTYFQNEAQLEKSRLLSDRFSAERPKGSFSTLEIQRTEQGDSAMYLCASMQQGEMNTEAFFGQGTRLTVV.

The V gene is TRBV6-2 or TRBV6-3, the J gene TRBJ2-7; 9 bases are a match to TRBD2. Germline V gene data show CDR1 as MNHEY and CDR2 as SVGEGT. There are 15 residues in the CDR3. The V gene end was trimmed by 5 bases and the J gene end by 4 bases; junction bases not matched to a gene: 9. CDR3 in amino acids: CASSLAGSPTYEQYV. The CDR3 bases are TGTGCCAGCAGTCTAGCGGGATCGCCTACATACGAGCAGTACGTC.

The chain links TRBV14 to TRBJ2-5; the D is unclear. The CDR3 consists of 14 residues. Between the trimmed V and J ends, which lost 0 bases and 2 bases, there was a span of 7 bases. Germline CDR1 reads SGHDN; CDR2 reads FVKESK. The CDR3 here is CASSQEWPQETQYF. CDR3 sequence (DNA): TGTGCCAGCAGCCAAGAGTGGCCACAAGAGACCCAGTACTTC.

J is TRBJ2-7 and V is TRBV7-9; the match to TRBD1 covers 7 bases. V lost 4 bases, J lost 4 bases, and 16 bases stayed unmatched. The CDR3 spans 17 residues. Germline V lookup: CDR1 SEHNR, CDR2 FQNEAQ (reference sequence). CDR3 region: CASSSRDSPHLSYEQYF. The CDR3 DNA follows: TGTGCCAGCAGCTCCCGGGACAGCCCTCACCTTTCATACGAGCAGTACTTC.

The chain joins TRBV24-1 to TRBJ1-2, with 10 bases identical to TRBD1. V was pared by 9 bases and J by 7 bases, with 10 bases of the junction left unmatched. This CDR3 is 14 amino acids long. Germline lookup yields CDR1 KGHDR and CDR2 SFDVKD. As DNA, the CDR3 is TGTGCCACCGGGGAAGGGACAGGGGCCTTTGGCTACACCTTC. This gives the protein CATGEGTGAFGYTF.

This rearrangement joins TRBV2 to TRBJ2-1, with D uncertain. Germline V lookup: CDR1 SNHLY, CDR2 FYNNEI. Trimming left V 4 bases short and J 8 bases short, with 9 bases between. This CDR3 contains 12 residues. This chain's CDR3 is CASSAQRDEQFF. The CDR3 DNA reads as TGTGCCAGCAGTGCCCAACGGGATGAGCAGTTCTTC.

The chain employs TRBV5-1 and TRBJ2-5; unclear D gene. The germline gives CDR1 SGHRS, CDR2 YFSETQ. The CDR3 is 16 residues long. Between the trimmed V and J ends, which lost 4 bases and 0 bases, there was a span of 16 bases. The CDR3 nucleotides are TGCGCCAGCAGCCCTAGGAATTATGAGTACCAAGAGACCCAGTACTTC. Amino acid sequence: CASSPRNYEYQETQYF. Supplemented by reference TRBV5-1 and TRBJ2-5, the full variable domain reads KAGVTQTPRYLIKTRGQQVTLSCSPISGHRSVSWYQQTPGQGLQFLFEYFSETQRNKGNFPGRFSGRQFSNSRSEMNVSTLELGDSALYLCASSPRNYEYQETQYFGPGTRLLVL.

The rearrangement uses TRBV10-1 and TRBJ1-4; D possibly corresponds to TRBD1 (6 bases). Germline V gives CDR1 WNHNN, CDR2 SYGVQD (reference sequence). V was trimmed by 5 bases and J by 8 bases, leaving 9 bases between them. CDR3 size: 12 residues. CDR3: CASSTGSEKLFF. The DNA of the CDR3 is TGCGCCAGCAGTACAGGGAGCGAAAAACTGTTTTTT.

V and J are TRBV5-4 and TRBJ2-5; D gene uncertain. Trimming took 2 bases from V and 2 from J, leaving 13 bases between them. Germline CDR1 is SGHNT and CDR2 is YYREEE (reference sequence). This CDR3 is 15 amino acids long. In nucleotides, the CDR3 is TGTGCCAGCAGCTTTTGGGCAGCAGGACAAGAGACCCAGTACTTC. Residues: CASSFWAAGQETQYF.

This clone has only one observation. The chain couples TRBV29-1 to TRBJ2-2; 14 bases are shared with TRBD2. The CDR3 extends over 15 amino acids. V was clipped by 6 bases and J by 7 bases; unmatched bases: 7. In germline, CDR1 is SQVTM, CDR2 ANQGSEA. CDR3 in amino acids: CSVMTSGRAIGELFF. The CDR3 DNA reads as TGCAGCGTAATGACTAGCGGGAGGGCCATCGGGGAGCTGTTTTTT.

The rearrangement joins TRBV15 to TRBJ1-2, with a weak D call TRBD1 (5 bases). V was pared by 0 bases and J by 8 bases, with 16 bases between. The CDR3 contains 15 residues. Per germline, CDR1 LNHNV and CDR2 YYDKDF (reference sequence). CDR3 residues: CATSREGGTWLGYTF. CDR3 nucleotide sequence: TGTGCCACCAGCAGAGAGGGGGGGACCTGGTTGGGCTACACCTTC.

In DNA, the CDR3 is TGTGCCAGCAGGGACAGGGTGTACTCACCCCTCCACTTT. Translation: CASRDRVYSPLHF. The rearrangement links TRBV28 to TRBJ1-6; the match to TRBD1 covers 8 bases. Germline loops: CDR1 MDHEN, CDR2 SYDVKM. The CDR3 is 13 residues long. V lost 6 bases, J lost 10 bases, and 5 bases stayed unmatched.

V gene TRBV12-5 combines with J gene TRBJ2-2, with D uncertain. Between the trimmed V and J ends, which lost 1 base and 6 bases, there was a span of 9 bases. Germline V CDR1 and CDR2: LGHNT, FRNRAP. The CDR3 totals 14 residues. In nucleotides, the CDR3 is TGTGCTAGTGGTTTGGAACTTTTGGCCGGGGAGCTGTTTTTT. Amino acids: CASGLELLAGELFF.

As DNA, the CDR3 is TGTGCCAGCACCGGAAGGGGAGATACGCAGTATTTT. As protein: CASTGRGDTQYF. This rearrangement joins TRBV2 to TRBJ2-3; tentatively, D is TRBD1 (5 bases). V lost 7 bases, J lost 5 bases, and 10 bases lay in between. CDR3 length equals 12 residues. Germline V gene data show CDR1 as SNHLY and CDR2 as FYNNEI.

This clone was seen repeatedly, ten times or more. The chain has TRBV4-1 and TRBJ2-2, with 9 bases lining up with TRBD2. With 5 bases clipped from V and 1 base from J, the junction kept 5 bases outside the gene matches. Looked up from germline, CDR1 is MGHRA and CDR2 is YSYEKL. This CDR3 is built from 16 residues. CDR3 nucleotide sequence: TGCGCCAGCAGCAAGCGGGGGGCCCTGAACACCGGGGAGCTGTTTTTT. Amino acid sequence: CASSKRGALNTGELFF.

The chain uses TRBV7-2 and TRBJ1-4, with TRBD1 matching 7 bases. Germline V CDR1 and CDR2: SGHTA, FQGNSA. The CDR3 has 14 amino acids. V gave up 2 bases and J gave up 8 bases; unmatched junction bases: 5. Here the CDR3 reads CASSLSGGPEKLFF. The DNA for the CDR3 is TGTGCCAGCAGCTTATCAGGGGGTCCCGAAAAACTGTTTTTT.

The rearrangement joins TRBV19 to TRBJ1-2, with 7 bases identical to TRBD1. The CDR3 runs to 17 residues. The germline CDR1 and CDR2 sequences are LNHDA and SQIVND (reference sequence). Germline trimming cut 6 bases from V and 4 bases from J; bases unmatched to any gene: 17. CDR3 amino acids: CASSLIAGTASSYGYTF. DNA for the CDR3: TGTGCCAGTAGCCTAATAGCCGGGACAGCCTCTAGCTATGGCTACACCTTC.

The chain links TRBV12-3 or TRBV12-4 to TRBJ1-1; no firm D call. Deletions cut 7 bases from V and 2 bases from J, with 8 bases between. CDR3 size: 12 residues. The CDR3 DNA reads TGTGCCAGCAAACTGGTTAACACTGAAGCTTTCTTT. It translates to CASKLVNTEAFF.